The 3 T cell receptor beta chains in this list originate from one sample, sequenced in a study of T cell changes during pregnancy in multiple sclerosis. The data were produced by immunoSEQ multiplex PCR, yet TCRdb's version contains in-frame clones alone and is incomplete. The sample includes 65,000 to 75,000 clones, roughly 92% of them seen just once. The sequenced sample was CD8+ T cells from peripheral blood mononuclear cells, obtained in the third trimester of pregnancy. These receptors were taken from a female donor in good health, enrolled as a control in a pregnancy study.

This clone has a single count. The V call is TRBV7-9, the J call TRBJ2-7; 7 positions agree with TRBD1. Germline V gene data show CDR1 as SEHNR and CDR2 as FQNEAQ (reference sequence). The CDR3 is 15 amino acids. V was pared by 5 bases and J by 4 bases, with 11 bases of the junction left unmatched. In DNA form, the CDR3 reads TGTGCCAGCAGCCCACCCGGTGAGGGGGCTTACGAGCAGTACTTC. It specifies CASSPPGEGAYEQYF.

The rearrangement uses TRBV6-5 and TRBJ1-6, with D possibly matching TRBD1 (6 bases). V lost 0 bases to trimming and J lost 10 bases, with 16 bases between them. CDR1 and CDR2 from the germline V gene are MNHEY and SVGAGI. The CDR3 runs to 16 residues. CDR3 loop: CASSYSPTGLVSPLHF. The CDR3 nucleotides are TGTGCCAGCAGTTACTCCCCCACAGGGTTAGTCTCACCCCTCCACTTT.

For the CDR3, the DNA is TGTGCCAGCAGCACAGATCGACAGGGGGCGAGGTACACTGAAGCTTTCTTT. Translation: CASSTDRQGARYTEAFF. The chain joins TRBV13 to TRBJ1-1, with 10 bases fitting TRBD1. Germline V gives CDR1 PRHDT, CDR2 FYEKMQ (reference sequence). CDR3 length equals 17 residues. V was clipped by 5 bases and J by 3 bases; unmatched bases: 12.